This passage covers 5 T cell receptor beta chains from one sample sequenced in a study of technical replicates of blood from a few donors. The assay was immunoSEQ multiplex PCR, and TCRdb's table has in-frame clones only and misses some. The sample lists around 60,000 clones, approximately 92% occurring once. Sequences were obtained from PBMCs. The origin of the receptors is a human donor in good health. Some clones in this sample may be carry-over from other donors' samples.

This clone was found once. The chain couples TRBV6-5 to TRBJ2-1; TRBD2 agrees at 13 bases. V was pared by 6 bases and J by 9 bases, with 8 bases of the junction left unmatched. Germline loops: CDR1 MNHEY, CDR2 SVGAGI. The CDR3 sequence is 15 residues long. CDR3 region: CASSPTTSGRPEQFF. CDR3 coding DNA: TGTGCCAGCAGCCCCACGACTAGCGGGAGGCCTGAGCAGTTCTTC.

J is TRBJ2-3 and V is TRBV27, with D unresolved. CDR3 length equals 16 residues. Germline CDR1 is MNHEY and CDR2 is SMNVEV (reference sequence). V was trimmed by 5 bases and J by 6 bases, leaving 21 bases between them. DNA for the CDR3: TGTGCCAGCAGTCCTCTACGTCTCAAAGTTACGGATACGCAGTATTTT. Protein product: CASSPLRLKVTDTQYF.

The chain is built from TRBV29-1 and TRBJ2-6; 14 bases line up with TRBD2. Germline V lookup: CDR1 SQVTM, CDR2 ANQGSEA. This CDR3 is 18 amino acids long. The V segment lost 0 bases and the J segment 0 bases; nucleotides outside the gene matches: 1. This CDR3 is CSVEEGLAGGSGANVLTF. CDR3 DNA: TGCAGCGTTGAAGAAGGACTAGCGGGGGGCTCTGGGGCCAACGTCCTGACTTTC.

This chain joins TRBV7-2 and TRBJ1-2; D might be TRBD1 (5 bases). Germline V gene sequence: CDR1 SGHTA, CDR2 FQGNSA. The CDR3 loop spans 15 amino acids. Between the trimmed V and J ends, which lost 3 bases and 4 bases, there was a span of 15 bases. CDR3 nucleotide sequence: TGTGCCAGCAGCTTCCCCACTCAGGGCCGCTATGGCTACACCTTC. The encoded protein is CASSFPTQGRYGYTF. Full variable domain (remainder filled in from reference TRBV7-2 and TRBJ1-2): GAGVSQSPSNKVTEKGKDVELRCDPISGHTALYWYRQSLGQGLEFLIYFQGNSAPDKSGLPSDRFSAERTGGSVSTLTIQRTQQEDSAVYLCASSFPTQGRYGYTFGSGTRLTVV.

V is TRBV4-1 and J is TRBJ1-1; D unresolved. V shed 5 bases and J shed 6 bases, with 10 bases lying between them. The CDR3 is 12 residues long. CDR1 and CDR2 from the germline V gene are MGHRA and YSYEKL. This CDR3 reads CASSETASEAFF. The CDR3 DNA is TGCGCCAGCAGCGAAACAGCATCTGAAGCTTTCTTT.